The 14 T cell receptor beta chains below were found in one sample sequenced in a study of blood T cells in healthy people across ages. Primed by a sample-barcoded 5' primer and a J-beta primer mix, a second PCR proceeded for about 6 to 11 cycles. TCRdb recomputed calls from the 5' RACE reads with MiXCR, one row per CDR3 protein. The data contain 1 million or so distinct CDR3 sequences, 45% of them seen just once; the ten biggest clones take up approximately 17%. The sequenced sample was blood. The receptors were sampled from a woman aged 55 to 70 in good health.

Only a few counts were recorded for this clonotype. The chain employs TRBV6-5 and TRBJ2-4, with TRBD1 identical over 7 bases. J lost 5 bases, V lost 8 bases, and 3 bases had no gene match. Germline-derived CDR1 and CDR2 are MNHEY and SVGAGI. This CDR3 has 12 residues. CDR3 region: CASEGTENIQYF. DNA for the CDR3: TGTGCCAGCGAGGGGACAGAAAACATTCAGTACTTC.

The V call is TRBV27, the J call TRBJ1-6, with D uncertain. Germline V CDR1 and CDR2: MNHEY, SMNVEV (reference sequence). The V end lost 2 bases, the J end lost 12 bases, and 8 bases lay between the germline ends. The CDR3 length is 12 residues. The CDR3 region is CASSLPGGPLHF. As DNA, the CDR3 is TGTGCCAGCAGTTTACCGGGTGGACCCCTCCACTTT.

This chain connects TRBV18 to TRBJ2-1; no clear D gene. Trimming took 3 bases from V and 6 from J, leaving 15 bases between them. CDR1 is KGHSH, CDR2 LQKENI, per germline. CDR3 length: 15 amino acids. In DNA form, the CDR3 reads TGTGCCAGCTCACCCCTGCACCGCAAGGGCAATGAGCAGTTCTTC. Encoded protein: CASSPLHRKGNEQFF. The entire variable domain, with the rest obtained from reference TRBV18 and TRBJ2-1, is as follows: NAGVMQNPRHLVRRRGQEARLRCSPMKGHSHVYWYRQLPEEGLKFMVYLQKENIIDESGMPKERFSAEFPKEGPSILRIQQVVRGDSAAYFCASSPLHRKGNEQFFGPGTRLTVL.

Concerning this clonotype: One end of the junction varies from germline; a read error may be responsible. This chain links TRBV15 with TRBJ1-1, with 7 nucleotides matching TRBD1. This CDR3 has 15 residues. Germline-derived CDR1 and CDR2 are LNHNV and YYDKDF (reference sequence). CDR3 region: CATSGDRAGSTEAFF. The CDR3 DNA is TGTGCCACCAGCGGAGACAGGGCTGGGAGCACTGAAGCTTTCTTT.

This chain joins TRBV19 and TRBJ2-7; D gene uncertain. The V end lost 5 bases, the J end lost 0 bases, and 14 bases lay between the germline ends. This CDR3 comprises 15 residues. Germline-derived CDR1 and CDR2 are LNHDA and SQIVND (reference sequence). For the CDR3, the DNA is TGTGCCAGTAGTGCCCAGGTGATATCCTCCTACGAGCAGTACTTC. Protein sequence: CASSAQVISSYEQYF.

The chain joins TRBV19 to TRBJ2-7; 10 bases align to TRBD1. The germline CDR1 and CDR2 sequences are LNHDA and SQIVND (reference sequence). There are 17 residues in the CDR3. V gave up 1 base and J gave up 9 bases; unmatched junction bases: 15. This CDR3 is CASSIAPGQGLYEGQYF. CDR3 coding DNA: TGTGCCAGTAGTATAGCCCCGGGACAGGGGCTATACGAGGGGCAGTACTTC.

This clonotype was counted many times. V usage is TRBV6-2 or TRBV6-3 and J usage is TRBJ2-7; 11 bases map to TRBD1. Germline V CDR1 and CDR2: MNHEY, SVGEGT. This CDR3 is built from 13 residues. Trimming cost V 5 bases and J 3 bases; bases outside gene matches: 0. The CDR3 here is CASSGTGGYEQYF. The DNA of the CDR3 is TGTGCCAGCAGTGGGACAGGGGGCTACGAGCAGTACTTC.

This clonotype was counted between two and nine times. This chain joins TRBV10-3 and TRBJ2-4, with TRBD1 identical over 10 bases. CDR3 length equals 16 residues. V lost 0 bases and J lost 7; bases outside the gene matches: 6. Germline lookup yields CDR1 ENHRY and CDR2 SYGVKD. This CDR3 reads CAISESSPGQGNIQYF. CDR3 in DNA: TGTGCCATCAGTGAGTCGAGTCCGGGACAGGGGAACATTCAGTACTTC.

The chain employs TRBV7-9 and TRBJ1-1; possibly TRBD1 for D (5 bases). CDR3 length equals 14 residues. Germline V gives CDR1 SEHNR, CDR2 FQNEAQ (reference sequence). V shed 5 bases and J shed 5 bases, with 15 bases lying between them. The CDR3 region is CASSNLDEGTEAFF. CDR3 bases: TGTGCCAGCAGCAACCTGGATGAGGGGACTGAAGCTTTCTTT.

CDR3 DNA sequence: TGTGCCAGCAGTTTCAAACTAGGATGGGAGCGGGAGGGCTTGCTCAACGAGCAGTACTTC. It codes for CASSFKLGWEREGLLNEQYF. This chain connects TRBV27 to TRBJ2-7; TRBD2 matches at 10 bases. Trimming took 3 bases from V and 5 from J; bases not matched to a gene: 22. Germline V CDR1 and CDR2: MNHEY, SMNVEV (reference sequence). CDR3 length equals 20 residues.

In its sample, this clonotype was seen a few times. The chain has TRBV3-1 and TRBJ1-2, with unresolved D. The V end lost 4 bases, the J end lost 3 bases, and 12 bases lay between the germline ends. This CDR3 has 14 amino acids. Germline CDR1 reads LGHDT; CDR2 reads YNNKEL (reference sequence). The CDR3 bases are TGTGCCAGCAGCCGTTCTGACGGACACTATGGCTACACCTTC. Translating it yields CASSRSDGHYGYTF.

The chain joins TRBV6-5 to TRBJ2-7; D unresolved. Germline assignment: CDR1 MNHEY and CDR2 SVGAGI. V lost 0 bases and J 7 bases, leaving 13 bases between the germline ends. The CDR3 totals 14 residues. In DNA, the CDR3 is TGTGCCAGCAGTTACTCGAATAGGATGTATGAGCAGTACTTC. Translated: CASSYSNRMYEQYF.

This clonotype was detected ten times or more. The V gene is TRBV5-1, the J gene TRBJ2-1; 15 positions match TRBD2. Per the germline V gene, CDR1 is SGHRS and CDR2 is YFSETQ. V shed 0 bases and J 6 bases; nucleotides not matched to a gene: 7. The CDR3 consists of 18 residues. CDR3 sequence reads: CASSLGTSGRGGPNEQFF. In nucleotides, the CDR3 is TGCGCCAGCAGCTTGGGGACTAGCGGGAGGGGCGGGCCCAATGAGCAGTTCTTC.

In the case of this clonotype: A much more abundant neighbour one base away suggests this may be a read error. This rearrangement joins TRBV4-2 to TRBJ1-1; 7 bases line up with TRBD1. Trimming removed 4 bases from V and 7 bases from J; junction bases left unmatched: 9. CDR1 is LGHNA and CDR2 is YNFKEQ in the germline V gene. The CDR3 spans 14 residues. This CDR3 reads CASSRGTGDGEAFF. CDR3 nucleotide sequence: TGTGCCAGCAGCCGGGGAACAGGGGATGGTGAAGCTTTCTTT.